These 4 T cell receptor beta chains came from one sample sequenced in a study of control samples from healthy donors and cancer patients. The repertoire was sequenced with immunoSEQ multiplex PCR; TCRdb's copy has only in-frame clones and lacks some. The sample shows 150,000 to 200,000 clones, 85% to 90% of them seen only once. The sample comprised blood. These receptors were collected from a man aged 25-45 years in good health.

The chain has TRBV19 and TRBJ2-5; 12 bases align to TRBD2. The V segment lost 3 bases and the J segment 4 bases; nucleotides outside the gene matches: 6. The CDR3 contains 16 residues. Germline values: CDR1 LNHDA, CDR2 SQIVND (reference sequence). CDR3 sequence (DNA): TGTGCCAGTAGTATTTCGGGGGGACTAGCGGGAGAGACCCAGTACTTC. This gives the protein CASSISGGLAGETQYF.

The chain carries TRBV5-8 and TRBJ1-5, with 7 bases aligning to TRBD1. Trimming at V came to 2 bases and at J to 7 bases, leaving 6 bases not matched to a gene. The CDR3 runs 14 residues. Germline CDR1 is SGHTS and CDR2 is YDEGEE. CDR3 bases: TGTGCCAGCAGCTTTGAGGGGGCACGGCAGCCCCAGCATTTT. Translating gives CASSFEGARQPQHF. The whole variable domain, filled in from reference TRBV5-8 and TRBJ1-5, reads EAGVTQSPTHLIKTRGQQATLRCSPISGHTSVYWYQQALGLGLQFLLWYDEGEERNRGNFPPRFSGRQFPNYSSELNVNALELEDSALYLCASSFEGARQPQHFGDGTRLSIL.

This sequence joins TRBV4-2 and TRBJ1-6; D unresolved. The germline V gene encodes CDR1 LGHNA and CDR2 YNFKEQ. The CDR3 sequence is 14 residues long. The germline V and J ends were trimmed by 0 bases and 7 bases, with 7 bases remaining between them. The CDR3 nucleotides are TGTGCCAGCAGCCAAGAATGGAGCAATTCACCCCTCCACTTT. It translates to CASSQEWSNSPLHF.

The rearrangement uses TRBV4-3 and TRBJ2-1; TRBD2 is a possible D gene (6 bases). The CDR3 contains 14 residues. V was shortened by 0 bases and J by 6 bases, with 9 bases between the two germline ends. Germline V gene data show CDR1 as LGHNA and CDR2 as YSLEER. CDR3 nucleotides: TGCGCCAGCAGCCAAGATGCGGGGTCCAATGAGCAGTTCTTC. Translating gives CASSQDAGSNEQFF.